A selection of T cell receptor beta chains follows, all from one sample in a study of control samples from healthy donors and cancer patients. The data were produced by immunoSEQ multiplex PCR, yet TCRdb's version contains in-frame clones alone and is incomplete. The sample consists of about 160,000 clones, 96% of them appearing once. The sequencing sample was made of blood. The source of these receptors is a woman under 40 in good health. The CDR3 runs from the conserved cysteine through the conserved F or W. D genes are given only for firm matches. Clone sizes are given selectively: once, few, many, or a class where the clone is expanded.

>.|TRBJ1-2|.|TRBV27|14
CASRGGGPNYGYTF
TGTGCCAGCAGGGGTGGCGGACCAAACTATGGCTACACCTTC
>.|TRBJ1-4|TRBD1|TRBV12-5|16
CASGLETGGGGEKLFF
TGTGCTAGTGGTTTGGAAACAGGGGGCGGGGGTGAAAAACTGTTTTTT
>.|TRBJ1-4|.|TRBV5-4|17
CASSLGPRQATNEKLFF
TGTGCCAGCAGCTTGGGACCCCGACAAGCAACTAATGAAAAACTGTTTTTT
>.|TRBJ2-7|.|TRBV4-1|16
CASSQDGEHGSYEQYF
TGCGCCAGCAGCCAAGATGGGGAACACGGATCCTACGAGCAGTACTTC
>once|TRBJ2-1|TRBD1|TRBV6-1|15
CASSEPGTANNEQFF
TGTGCCAGCAGTGAACCGGGGACAGCGAACAATGAGCAGTTCTTC
>.|TRBJ2-3|.|TRBV27|13
CASRGAGTDTQYF
TGTGCCAGCAGGGGGGCGGGCACAGATACGCAGTATTTT
>.|TRBJ2-1|.|TRBV12-3/TRBV12-4|13
CASSLAGEPGEFF
TGTGCCAGCAGTTTAGCGGGGGAACCTGGGGAGTTCTTC
>.|TRBJ1-1|.|TRBV28|12
CAGRGYDTEAFF
TGTGCCGGAAGGGGCTACGACACTGAAGCTTTCTTT
>.|TRBJ2-3|TRBD2|TRBV11-3|17
CASSSRTSGGAGDTQYF
TGTGCCAGCAGCTCCCGGACTAGCGGGGGGGCCGGAGATACGCAGTATTTT
>.|TRBJ1-2|.|TRBV3-1/TRBV3-2|14
CASSQELSGYGYTF
TGTGCCAGCAGCCAAGAACTTTCTGGCTATGGCTACACCTTC
>.|TRBJ2-7|.|TRBV11-2|16
CASSLDPRQPSYEQYF
TGTGCCAGCAGCTTAGATCCGCGGCAACCCTCCTACGAGCAGTACTTC
>.|TRBJ1-6|TRBD1|TRBV14|19
CASSPIEPGQGAYNSPLHF
TGTGCCAGCAGCCCTATAGAACCGGGACAGGGAGCCTATAATTCACCCCTCCACTTT
>.|TRBJ2-7|TRBD2|TRBV28|14
CASSRTSGRYEQYF
TGTGCCAGCAGCCGAACTAGCGGGAGGTACGAGCAGTACTTC
>.|TRBJ2-5|TRBD2|TRBV5-1|15
CASSWGAGGQETQYF
TGCGCCAGCAGCTGGGGGGCGGGGGGACAAGAGACCCAGTACTTC
>.|TRBJ2-2|TRBD1|TRBV18|16
CASSPPDRTNTGELFF
TGTGCCAGCTCACCACCGGACAGGACGAACACCGGGGAGCTGTTTTTT
>.|TRBJ1-2|.|TRBV9|13
CASSVDGGYGYTF
TGTGCCAGCAGCGTAGACGGGGGCTATGGCTACACCTTC
>.|TRBJ1-4|.|TRBV29-1|12
CSAVQGGEKLFF
TGCAGCGCGGTGCAGGGCGGTGAAAAACTGTTTTTT
>.|TRBJ2-5|.|TRBV3-1/TRBV3-2|17
CASSHLPRGAFQETQYF
TGTGCCAGCAGCCACCTACCCCGGGGGGCATTCCAAGAGACCCAGTACTTC
>.|TRBJ1-1|.|TRBV29-1|13
CSVRPTGRREAFF
TGCAGCGTTCGTCCGACCGGGAGACGTGAAGCTTTCTTT
>.|TRBJ1-4|TRBD1|TRBV6-5|14
CASKSGGANEKLFF
TGTGCCAGCAAGTCAGGGGGCGCAAATGAAAAACTGTTTTTT
>.|TRBJ2-1|TRBD2|TRBV11-3|15
CASSSAGGSYNEQFF
TGTGCCAGCAGCTCAGCGGGGGGGTCCTACAATGAGCAGTTCTTC
>.|TRBJ2-4|TRBD1|TRBV6-1|19
CASSESRPRQGKAKNIQYF
TGTGCCAGCAGTGAATCTCGTCCAAGACAGGGTAAAGCCAAAAACATTCAGTACTTC
>.|TRBJ2-1|.|TRBV5-4|16
CASSYGGGLTGNEQFF
TGTGCCAGCAGCTATGGAGGGGGGCTAACGGGGAATGAGCAGTTCTTC
>.|TRBJ1-1|.|TRBV9|13
CASNKGQFTEAFF
TGTGCCAGCAACAAAGGACAGTTCACTGAAGCTTTCTTT
>.|TRBJ1-5|.|TRBV4-1|13
CASSPNGFQPQHF
TGCGCCAGCAGCCCCAATGGGTTTCAGCCCCAGCATTTT
>.|TRBJ2-3|TRBD2|TRBV7-9|14
CASSLSGNTDTQYF
TGTGCCAGCAGCTTAAGCGGGAACACAGATACGCAGTATTTT
>.|TRBJ1-2|TRBD1|TRBV5-1|15
CASSPEITGVYGYTF
TGCGCCAGCAGCCCGGAGATTACAGGGGTCTATGGCTACACCTTC
>.|TRBJ2-1|.|TRBV14|15
CASSPRVLGNNEQFF
TGTGCCAGCAGCCCCAGGGTCTTAGGCAACAATGAGCAGTTCTTC
>.|TRBJ1-1|.|TRBV18|15
CASSPLAGLNTEAFF
TGTGCCAGCTCACCGTTAGCAGGGTTGAACACTGAAGCTTTCTTT
>.|TRBJ1-1|TRBD1|TRBV6-5|13
CASSRQGDSEAFF
TGTGCCAGCAGCAGACAGGGGGATAGTGAAGCTTTCTTT
>.|TRBJ2-3|.|TRBV12-3/TRBV12-4|12
CASGTPGDTQYF
TGTGCCAGCGGCACCCCGGGGGATACGCAGTATTTT
>.|TRBJ1-1|.|TRBV12-5|13
CASGLGGNTEAFF
TGTGCTAGTGGTTTGGGGGGGAACACTGAAGCTTTCTTT
>.|TRBJ2-1|.|TRBV5-1|15
CASSLNTHSLNEQFF
TGCGCCAGCAGCTTGAATACTCACAGTCTCAATGAGCAGTTCTTC
>.|TRBJ2-5|.|TRBV12-3/TRBV12-4|13
CASRRDNQETQYF
TGTGCCAGCAGACGGGACAACCAAGAGACCCAGTACTTC
>.|TRBJ2-1|TRBD2|TRBV5-1|14
CASTTETSGNEQFF
TGCGCCAGCACAACCGAGACTAGCGGCAATGAGCAGTTCTTC
>.|TRBJ2-7|.|TRBV13|15
CASSFRTTGPYEQYF
TGTGCCAGCAGCTTCCGGACAACCGGACCCTACGAGCAGTACTTC
>.|TRBJ1-4|TRBD1|TRBV29-1|13
CSVRTGRDEKLFF
TGCAGCGTCAGGACAGGGCGAGATGAAAAACTGTTTTTT
>.|TRBJ2-7|.|TRBV6-1|14
CASSETPGTYEQYF
TGTGCCAGCAGTGAAACGCCGGGGACTTACGAGCAGTACTTC
>.|TRBJ2-3|.|TRBV7-9|15
CASSLRTPSTDTQYF
TGTGCCAGCAGCTTACGTACCCCCAGCACAGATACGCAGTATTTT
>.|TRBJ1-2|.|TRBV30|13
CAWIGRISHGYTF
TGTGCCTGGATCGGCAGAATCTCTCATGGCTACACCTTC
>.|TRBJ1-5|TRBD1|TRBV9|14
CASSVWDRNQPQHF
TGTGCCAGCAGCGTCTGGGACAGAAATCAGCCCCAGCATTTT
>.|TRBJ1-2|.|TRBV3-1/TRBV3-2|13
CASSRVQNYGYTF
TGTGCCAGCAGCCGGGTACAGAACTATGGCTACACCTTC
>once|TRBJ2-2|.|TRBV4-1|14
CASHPGPGAGELFF
TGCGCCAGCCACCCGGGACCCGGCGCCGGGGAGCTGTTTTTT
>.|TRBJ2-6|.|TRBV19|15
CASSTGLSGANVLTF
TGTGCCAGTAGTACAGGGCTCTCTGGGGCCAACGTCCTGACTTTC
>.|TRBJ2-4|.|TRBV18|15
CASSPQGSGKNIQYF
TGTGCCAGCTCACCTCAGGGTAGCGGCAAAAACATTCAGTACTTC
>.|TRBJ1-4|.|TRBV5-6|16
CASSLRSAGGGEKLFF
TGTGCCAGCAGCTTGAGGTCAGCGGGAGGAGGCGAAAAACTGTTTTTT
>.|TRBJ1-5|.|TRBV5-4|14
CASSRAGSNQPQHF
TGTGCCAGCAGCCGTGCAGGGTCCAATCAGCCCCAGCATTTT
>.|TRBJ2-1|TRBD1|TRBV6-4|17
CASRSRDRGSSYNEQFF
TGTGCCAGCAGGTCCCGGGACAGGGGGAGCTCCTACAATGAGCAGTTCTTC